This T cell receptor beta chain was recorded in a study of blood T cell repertoires in COVID-19. Study-level background: Donors in the United States, Italy and Spain gave samples during acute or convalescent COVID-19. In each case, the material was cDNA or gDNA derived from T cells, B-cell-depleted T cells, or PBMCs.

Trimming cost V 1 base and J 9 bases, with 10 bases left between them. Germline V CDR1 and CDR2: SGHNT, YENEEA. The CDR3 has 13 residues. As handled by the study authors: Counts of nucleated cells, estimated from reference gene primer amplification, were obtained. Here immunoSEQ multiplex PCR was the method, and the copy in TCRdb shows in-frame clones only, minus some. The DNA was the basis for D and trimming; V, J and clone size are from that table. The data show tens of thousands of clones, 75% to 90% seen once. V gene TRBV11-3 combines with J gene TRBJ2-1; possible D gene TRBD2, 6 bases. The sequence was obtained from a man in his fifties or sixties with active or convalescent COVID-19. Input material: peripheral blood. CDR3 DNA: TGTGCCAGCAGCTTAGGGATCGGGGGTGAGCAGTTCTTC. It is translated as CASSLGIGGEQFF. The full variable domain, in which reference TRBV11-3 and TRBJ2-1 provide the parts outside the CDR3, is EAGVVQSPRYKIIEKKQPVAFWCNPISGHNTLYWYLQNLGQGPELLIRYENEEAVDDSQLPKDRFSAERLKGVDSTLKIQPAELGDSAVYLCASSLGIGGEQFFGPGTRLTVL.